This T cell receptor (beta chain) was captured in a study of T cells in Graves' hyperthyroidism and ophthalmopathy. Trimming removed 5 bases at V and 3 bases at J, with 19 bases between. The CDR3 is made up of 15 amino acids. Germline CDR1 reads GTSNPN; CDR2 reads SVGIG (reference sequence). Amplification yielded TCR beta CDR3 regions, with RNA transcripts as the source. The HTBI set primed first-round TCR CDR3 RT-PCR. A single record per CDR3 protein comes from TCRdb applying MiXCR to the multiplex PCR reads. Of about 580,000 distinct CDR3 sequences detected, about 14% appear once; the ten largest clones hold 5.8%. This clonotype was counted at least ten times.

Sequenced sample: blood. This chain joins TRBV30 and TRBJ1-2, with D maybe TRBD1 (5 bases). This sequence was found in a woman aged 30 to 39 with Graves' hyperthyroidism that later progressed to Graves' ophthalmopathy. The CDR3 coding sequence is TGTGCCTGGGATTTTCAGGGTTATAAGGACTATGGCTACACCTTC. Its protein is CAWDFQGYKDYGYTF.